A selection of T cell receptor beta chains follows, all from one sample in a study of blood T cell repertoires in COVID-19. Clones were sequenced by immunoSEQ multiplex PCR, and TCRdb holds only the in-frame ones, with some missing. The profile shows roughly 150,000 clones, 84% of them singletons. Sequencing was carried out using peripheral blood. The origin of the receptors is a woman between 45 and 65 years old with acute or convalescent COVID-19. CDR3s include the opening cysteine and the closing phenylalanine or tryptophan. Each record gives: J gene, V gene, D gene, clone size, CDR3 DNA, CDR3 protein. A D gene is named only where the DNA matches it firmly. Size is stated for part of the rows, as once, few or many counts, or as a class when the clone is expanded.

J gene: TRBJ1-5; V gene: TRBV5-4; D gene: .; clone size: few; CDR3 DNA: TGTGCCAGCAGCACTACGCCACTTGGGGCGCCGGGCAATCAGCCCCAGCATTTT; CDR3 protein: CASSTTPLGAPGNQPQHF
J gene: TRBJ1-1; V gene: TRBV4-1; D gene: .; clone size: .; CDR3 DNA: TGCGCCAGCAGCCAAGAATGGAGCTCCTCTGAAGCTTTCTTT; CDR3 protein: CASSQEWSSSEAFF
J gene: TRBJ1-3; V gene: TRBV4-3; D gene: TRBD1; clone size: .; CDR3 DNA: TGCGCCAGCAGCCCCCGGGACAGTTCTACTGGAAACACCATATATTTT; CDR3 protein: CASSPRDSSTGNTIYF
J gene: TRBJ1-2; V gene: TRBV7-9; D gene: TRBD1; clone size: few; CDR3 DNA: TGTGCCAGCAGCCCGACAGGGTATAACTATGGCTACACCTTC; CDR3 protein: CASSPTGYNYGYTF
J gene: TRBJ1-2; V gene: TRBV18; D gene: TRBD1; clone size: .; CDR3 DNA: TGTGCCAGCTCAACGACAGGGGCCAACTATGGCTACACCTTC; CDR3 protein: CASSTTGANYGYTF
J gene: TRBJ2-4; V gene: TRBV7-2; D gene: .; clone size: .; CDR3 DNA: TGTGCCAGCAGCTTGAGAGGCCTCAAAAACATTCAGTACTTC; CDR3 protein: CASSLRGLKNIQYF
J gene: TRBJ1-2; V gene: TRBV28; D gene: TRBD1; clone size: .; CDR3 DNA: TGTGCCAGCAGAGAACAGGGGTATGGCTACACCTTC; CDR3 protein: CASREQGYGYTF
J gene: TRBJ2-7; V gene: TRBV4-2; D gene: .; clone size: .; CDR3 DNA: TGTGCCAGCAGCCCCCCGACCCGAGGGTCGGGCTACGAGCAGTACTTC; CDR3 protein: CASSPPTRGSGYEQYF
J gene: TRBJ2-1; V gene: TRBV18; D gene: TRBD1; clone size: .; CDR3 DNA: TGTGCCAGCTCACCTCGGACAGGGGCCTACAATGAGCAGTTCTTC; CDR3 protein: CASSPRTGAYNEQFF
J gene: TRBJ2-1; V gene: TRBV18; D gene: TRBD2; clone size: few; CDR3 DNA: TGTGCCAGCTCACCACAAGTACTAGCGGGAGGCCTTGGGAACTACAATGAGCAGTTCTTC; CDR3 protein: CASSPQVLAGGLGNYNEQFF
J gene: TRBJ2-3; V gene: TRBV7-2; D gene: TRBD2; clone size: .; CDR3 DNA: TGTGCCAGCAGCTCGACTAGCGCGGATGGGGATACGCAGTATTTT; CDR3 protein: CASSSTSADGDTQYF
J gene: TRBJ2-2; V gene: TRBV3-1/TRBV3-2; D gene: TRBD2; clone size: .; CDR3 DNA: TGTGCCAGCAGCCAAGGGCTAGCGGGCTCAAACACCGGGGAGCTGTTTTTT; CDR3 protein: CASSQGLAGSNTGELFF
J gene: TRBJ2-1; V gene: TRBV7-2; D gene: .; clone size: .; CDR3 DNA: TGTGCCAGCAGCTTAGTAGAGGGCTCCTACAATGAGCAGTTCTTC; CDR3 protein: CASSLVEGSYNEQFF
J gene: TRBJ2-7; V gene: TRBV5-4; D gene: TRBD2; clone size: once; CDR3 DNA: TGTGCCAGCAGCCTCGAAGGGACTACTGCCTACGAGCAGTACTTC; CDR3 protein: CASSLEGTTAYEQYF
J gene: TRBJ2-2; V gene: TRBV12-3/TRBV12-4; D gene: .; clone size: .; CDR3 DNA: TGTGCCAGCAGCCGCGGAGACACCGGGGAGCTGTTTTTT; CDR3 protein: CASSRGDTGELFF
J gene: TRBJ2-3; V gene: TRBV4-2; D gene: .; clone size: once; CDR3 DNA: TGTGCCAGCAGCCTCGACCCGGGAGATACGCAGTATTTT; CDR3 protein: CASSLDPGDTQYF
J gene: TRBJ1-2; V gene: TRBV4-3; D gene: .; clone size: few; CDR3 DNA: TGCGCCAGCAGCCAAGATCAGGACAGCTTCTATGGCTACACCTTC; CDR3 protein: CASSQDQDSFYGYTF
J gene: TRBJ1-1; V gene: TRBV7-2; D gene: TRBD1; clone size: .; CDR3 DNA: TGTGCCAGCAGCTTAATGGGACAGGATAACACTGAAGCTTTCTTT; CDR3 protein: CASSLMGQDNTEAFF